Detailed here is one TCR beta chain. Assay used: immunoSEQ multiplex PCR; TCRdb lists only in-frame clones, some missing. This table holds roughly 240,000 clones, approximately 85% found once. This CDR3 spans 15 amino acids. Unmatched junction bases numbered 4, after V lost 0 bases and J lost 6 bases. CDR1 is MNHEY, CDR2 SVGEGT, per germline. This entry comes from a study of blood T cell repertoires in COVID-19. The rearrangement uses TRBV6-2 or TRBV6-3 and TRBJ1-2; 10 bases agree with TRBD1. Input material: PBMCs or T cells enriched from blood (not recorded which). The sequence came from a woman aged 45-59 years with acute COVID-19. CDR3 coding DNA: TGTGCCAGCAGTTACTCGACAGGGGGCGTAGATGGCTACACCTTC. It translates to CASSYSTGGVDGYTF.